These 4 T cell receptor beta chains came from one sample sequenced in a study of shared clonotypes between healthy human individuals. Generated by immunoSEQ multiplex PCR, the TCRdb table keeps only in-frame clones and is missing some. This repertoire shows more than 2 million clones, 90% to 97% found once; its top ten account for less than 0.15%. Sequenced input: naive CD4+ T cells sorted from blood. Subset defined: CD45RA+ positively selected. Receptors were obtained from a man younger than 30 in good health.

The V call is TRBV27, the J call TRBJ2-7, with D tentatively TRBD1 (5 bases). This CDR3 has 15 residues. The V end was cut by 0 bases, the J end by 3 bases, with 12 bases between. The germline gives CDR1 MNHEY, CDR2 SMNVEV (reference sequence). This chain's CDR3 is CASSLSGVLYYEQYF. The CDR3 DNA follows: TGTGCCAGCAGTTTATCAGGGGTTCTCTACTACGAGCAGTACTTC.

The chain links TRBV11-2 to TRBJ2-7; D not resolved. The CDR3 length is 15 residues. V was trimmed by 2 bases and J by 6 bases, leaving 17 bases between them. Germline V CDR1 and CDR2: SGHAT, FQNNGV. CDR3: CASSLLSTLGSEQYF. The CDR3 bases are TGTGCCAGCAGCTTATTATCAACGCTAGGTTCCGAGCAGTACTTC.

This chain connects TRBV2 to TRBJ1-2; D is possibly TRBD1 (5 bases). Per the germline V gene, CDR1 is SNHLY and CDR2 is FYNNEI. This CDR3 region has 14 residues. The V gene lost 5 bases and the J gene lost 4 bases, with 14 bases spanning the gap. CDR3 nucleotide sequence: TGTGCCAGCAGTCCAAGGGGCTACCCCTATGGCTACACCTTC. Translated, it gives CASSPRGYPYGYTF.

This chain uses TRBV7-2 with TRBJ2-3, with D perhaps matching TRBD1 (6 bases). Germline CDR1 reads SGHTA; CDR2 reads FQGNSA. The CDR3 consists of 16 residues. The V gene lost 5 bases and the J gene lost 6 bases, with 21 bases spanning the gap. CDR3 bases: TGTGCCAGCAGCCCGGGACACAGGGAACCCTCTGATACGCAGTATTTT. Protein: CASSPGHREPSDTQYF.